The present entry profiles one TCR beta chain with its context. Its antigen is currently unknown. The data are from a study of early T cells in non-severe SARS-CoV-2 infection. Looking at the study overall: Sequenced material consisted of bulk RNA (from unsorted whole blood), and chains were unpaired. Overall study findings and caveats: Database matching using VDJdb favored anti-spike CD8 responses, with private and CD4 specificities left missing.

From the 5' RACE reads, TCRdb called clonotypes with MiXCR, one entry per CDR3 protein. The sample holds about 64,000 distinct CDR3 sequences, around 20% seen once. This TCR derives from an adult who was a healthcare worker with PCR-confirmed SARS-CoV-2 infection or an uninfected control (not recorded which). Source: whole blood, taken at baseline.

CDR3 residues: CASSFQRGSTDTQYF. DNA for the CDR3: TGTGCCAGCAGCTTTCAGCGGGGCAGCACAGATACGCAGTATTTT. The chain couples TRBV13 to TRBJ2-3; 7 bases map to TRBD2. Germline V gene sequence: CDR1 PRHDT, CDR2 FYEKMQ (reference sequence). The V and J ends lost 3 bases and 0 bases, in that order; junction bases with no gene match: 3. The CDR3 consists of 15 residues. Using reference TRBV13 and TRBJ2-3 for the parts outside the CDR3, the full variable domain is AAGVIQSPRHLIKEKRETATLKCYPIPRHDTVYWYQQGPGQDPQFLISFYEKMQSDKGSIPDRFSAQQFSDYHSELNMSSLELGDSALYFCASSFQRGSTDTQYFGPGTRLTVL.